One and the same sample provided the 21 T cell receptor beta chains below, sequenced in a study of T cell repertoires in cytomegalovirus infection. TCRdb ran MiXCR on the reads and lists one entry per CDR3 protein. This repertoire shows about 55,000 distinct CDR3 sequences, roughly 20% found once; its top ten account for around 64%. Antigens of these TCRs are unknown. The sample in question was CD8+ T cells from cultured PBMCs, obtained from culture after CMV antigen stimulation. The receptors stem from a human donor in good health (CMV status not recorded). Some clones in this sample may be carry-over from other donors' samples.

The rearrangement uses TRBV4-3 and TRBJ2-7, with D possibly TRBD1 on 6 matching bases. V shed 1 base and J shed 4 bases, with 8 bases lying between them. Germline V lookup: CDR1 LGHNA, CDR2 YSLEER. CDR3 length equals 13 residues. The CDR3 region is CASSQGDKYEQYF. CDR3 bases: TGCGCCAGCAGCCAAGGGGACAAGTACGAGCAGTACTTC.

This clonotype was seen repeatedly, ten times or more. The chain links TRBV7-9 to TRBJ1-2, with a weak D call TRBD1 (6 bases). Germline CDR1 reads SEHNR; CDR2 reads FQNEAQ (reference sequence). V was clipped by 2 bases and J by 8 bases, with 21 bases between them. The CDR3 covers 16 residues. CDR3 DNA sequence: TGTGCCAGCAGCTTATCAGGGGACGAGGACGAGCGGGGCTACACCTTC. Translating gives CASSLSGDEDERGYTF.

The sample holds a few counts of this clonotype. This chain uses TRBV27 with TRBJ2-1, with TRBD1 as a possible D gene (6 bases). Germline CDR1 MNHEY, CDR2 SMNVEV (reference sequence). V was clipped by 6 bases and J by 8 bases, with 8 bases between them. This CDR3 region has 11 residues. Here the CDR3 DNA reads TGTGCCAGCAGGACAGGCGATGAGCAGTTCTTC. Translated, it gives CASRTGDEQFF.

V and J are TRBV19 and TRBJ2-5; perhaps TRBD2 as D (6 bases). V lost 5 bases and J lost 2, with 15 bases in between. Germline CDR1 LNHDA, CDR2 SQIVND (reference sequence). The CDR3 is made up of 15 amino acids. CDR3 in amino acids: CASSGRLVAQETQYF. Here the CDR3 DNA reads TGTGCCAGTAGTGGGCGACTAGTGGCTCAAGAGACCCAGTACTTC.

V usage is TRBV4-1 and J usage is TRBJ2-7; 12 nucleotides line up with TRBD2. With V trimmed by 4 bases and J by 5 bases, 9 bases remained unmatched. The CDR3 runs to 16 residues. Germline CDR1 and CDR2: MGHRA and YSYEKL. CDR3 region: CASSLARLAGEDEQYF. The CDR3 DNA is TGCGCCAGCAGCCTCGCCCGACTAGCGGGAGAAGACGAGCAGTACTTC.

In its sample, this clonotype was seen many times. The V call is TRBV6-2 or TRBV6-3, the J call TRBJ2-1; 9 bases match TRBD2. The CDR3 is 17 residues long. Germline V lookup: CDR1 MNHEY, CDR2 SVGEGT. The V and J ends lost 2 bases and 5 bases, in that order; junction bases with no gene match: 10. The CDR3 sequence is CASSYPQKSGGHNEQFF. In DNA form, the CDR3 reads TGTGCCAGCAGTTACCCCCAGAAGAGCGGGGGGCACAATGAGCAGTTCTTC.

This chain joins TRBV7-2 and TRBJ2-4; either TRBD1 or TRBD2 may fit D (6 bases each). Trimming stripped 3 bases from V and 10 bases from J, with 10 bases between. Per germline, CDR1 SGHTA and CDR2 FQGNSA. The CDR3 is made up of 12 amino acids. The CDR3 sequence is CASSLGGTIQYF. The CDR3 DNA is TGTGCCAGCAGCTTGGGGGGCACTATTCAGTACTTC.

The V gene is TRBV3-1, the J gene TRBJ2-3; 7 nucleotides match TRBD2. V shed 0 bases and J 5 bases; nucleotides not matched to a gene: 5. Germline CDR1 reads LGHDT; CDR2 reads YNNKEL (reference sequence). The CDR3 length is 15 residues. The CDR3 sequence: CASSQERELGDTQYF. CDR3 coding DNA: TGTGCCAGCAGCCAAGAGCGGGAGCTGGGAGATACGCAGTATTTT.

The rearrangement uses TRBV19 and TRBJ1-2, with D possibly being TRBD1 (5 bases). The CDR3 contains 15 residues. V was clipped by 7 bases and J by 6 bases, with 21 bases between them. Per germline, CDR1 LNHDA and CDR2 SQIVND (reference sequence). CDR3 nucleotides: TGTGCCAGTACGAGGAGGGGAGAGGTAATCGATGGCTACACCTTC. This codes for CASTRRGEVIDGYTF.

The chain couples TRBV27 to TRBJ2-2; D uncertain. Germline V CDR1 and CDR2: MNHEY, SMNVEV (reference sequence). Trimming pared 5 bases from V and 3 bases from J, leaving 10 bases between. The CDR3 contains 14 residues. CDR3 sequence reads: CASSIGPYTGELFF. For the CDR3, the DNA is TGTGCCAGCAGTATAGGGCCCTACACCGGGGAGCTGTTTTTT.

The chain joins TRBV29-1 to TRBJ2-5, with D unresolved. CDR1 is SQVTM, CDR2 ANQGSEA, per germline. This CDR3 region has 12 residues. V was clipped by 3 bases and J by 5 bases, with 10 bases between them. The CDR3 bases are TGCAGCGTTGACCCGGCTTGGGAGACCCAGTACTTC. As protein: CSVDPAWETQYF.

There are many counts of this clonotype. This chain connects TRBV7-6 to TRBJ2-1; 9 bases agree with TRBD2. V gave up 4 bases and J gave up 10 bases; unmatched junction bases: 14. Germline V lookup: CDR1 SGHVS, CDR2 FNYEAQ. CDR3 size: 16 residues. This chain's CDR3 is CASSSRQTKAGGEQFF. As DNA, the CDR3 is TGTGCCAGCAGCTCGAGACAGACTAAAGCGGGGGGCGAGCAGTTCTTC.

This clonotype was seen more than once but under ten times. The chain links TRBV28 to TRBJ2-3, with a tentative D call TRBD1 (5 bases). The germline CDR1 and CDR2 sequences are MDHEN and SYDVKM. Trimming took 7 bases from V and 3 from J, leaving 23 bases between them. The CDR3 contains 17 residues. CDR3 nucleotides: TGTGCCAGCAAGGAAGGAAGGGGCTTTCAACTGACAGATACGCAGTATTTT. As protein: CASKEGRGFQLTDTQYF.

V is TRBV5-5 and J is TRBJ2-1, with no clear D. Germline values: CDR1 SGHKS, CDR2 YYEKEE (reference sequence). V gave up 2 bases and J gave up 4 bases, with 10 bases separating them. The CDR3 is 14 amino acids. As DNA, the CDR3 is TGTGCCAGCAGCTTTCTCGGGTTTTACAATGAGCAGTTCTTC. This sequence encodes CASSFLGFYNEQFF.

The CDR3 nucleotides read TGTGCCAGCAGCCCCTTAGGGGGGTACGAGCAGTACTTC. It encodes CASSPLGGYEQYF. The V call is TRBV7-7, the J call TRBJ2-7; the D call may be TRBD1 or TRBD2 (6 bases each). The V and J ends lost 5 bases and 4 bases respectively, with 12 bases between them. The CDR3 covers 13 residues. Germline V gene lookup returns CDR1 SSHAT and CDR2 FNYEAQ (reference sequence). The variable domain in full, completed from reference TRBV7-7 and TRBJ2-7, reads GAGVSQSPRYKVTKRGQDVTLRCDPISSHATLYWYQQALGQGPEFLTYFNYEAQPDKSGLPSDRFSAERPEGSISTLTIQRTEQRDSAMYRCASSPLGGYEQYFGPGTRLTVT.

A few counts support this clonotype. V is TRBV11-2 and J is TRBJ2-7; the match to TRBD2 covers 7 bases. The ends lost 4 bases at V and 2 bases at J; junction bases unmatched: 8. Germline V gene data show CDR1 as SGHAT and CDR2 as FQNNGV. CDR3 size: 15 residues. The chain's CDR3 is CASSYQGGAAYEQYF. CDR3 coding DNA: TGTGCCAGCAGCTATCAGGGAGGGGCTGCCTACGAGCAGTACTTC.

Many counts were recorded for this clonotype. The chain joins TRBV14 to TRBJ1-2; D remains ambiguous. CDR3 length: 15 amino acids. Trimming cost V 1 base and J 2 bases, with 11 bases left between them. Germline CDR1 and CDR2: SGHDN and FVKESK. The chain's CDR3 is CASSQGSNLNYGYTF. CDR3 DNA sequence: TGTGCCAGCAGCCAAGGTTCTAATCTCAACTATGGCTACACCTTC.

The chain is built from TRBV7-9 and TRBJ2-7, with 11 positions matching TRBD1. V dropped 5 bases and J dropped 6; count of bases not matched to a gene: 12. The CDR3 is made up of 16 amino acids. Per germline, CDR1 SEHNR and CDR2 FQNEAQ (reference sequence). The CDR3 DNA follows: TGTGCCAGCAGCCCTATTACCGGGACAGGGGGTTCCGAGCAGTACTTC. Translating it yields CASSPITGTGGSEQYF.

This clonotype was seen only a few times. The rearrangement joins TRBV6-6 to TRBJ2-3; no definite D call. The CDR3 length is 11 residues. Germline V gives CDR1 MNHNY, CDR2 SVGAGI (reference sequence). The ends were cut back, 7 bases at V and 8 bases at J, with 10 bases in the middle. CDR3 loop: CASMRLGTQYF. CDR3 DNA: TGTGCCAGCATGCGCTTGGGTACGCAGTATTTT.

The chain carries TRBV7-2 and TRBJ1-1; D gene uncertain. Germline V lookup: CDR1 SGHTA, CDR2 FQGNSA. Deletions cut 4 bases from V and 2 bases from J, with 11 bases between. CDR3 length equals 14 residues. The CDR3 loop reads CASSYGVVNTEAFF. For the CDR3, the DNA is TGTGCCAGCAGCTATGGGGTCGTTAACACTGAAGCTTTCTTT.

This sequence joins TRBV24-1 and TRBJ2-1; D not certain. The CDR3 length is 14 residues. In germline, CDR1 is KGHDR, CDR2 SFDVKD. V lost 9 bases and J lost 8, with 19 bases in between. The CDR3 region has the DNA TGTGCCACCTCCGGTCAAACCTGGAAGGATGAGCAGTTCTTC. Translation: CATSGQTWKDEQFF.